The 30 T cell receptor beta chains presented below share a single source sample, sequenced in a study of shared clonotypes between healthy human individuals. Sequencing used immunoSEQ multiplex PCR; TCRdb keeps in-frame clones, though not all of them. This sample has around 1.9 million clones; under 95% occur once, and the top ten carry 1.7%. The naive CD8 subset, CD45RO-negative cells positively selected for CCR7, excluded terminally differentiated effector memory CD45RA+ cells. Sequencing was done on a sample of naive CD8+ T cells from PBMCs. The receptors here all came from a man aged 18 to 35 in good health. Some clones in this sample may be carry-over from other donors' samples.

The chain joins TRBV19 to TRBJ1-1; perhaps TRBD1 as D (5 bases). Trimming cost V 3 bases and J 1 base, with 9 bases left between them. The CDR3 contains 14 residues. From germline, CDR1 is LNHDA and CDR2 SQIVND (reference sequence). CDR3 loop: CASSMGDGNTEAFF. The CDR3 coding sequence is TGTGCCAGTAGTATGGGGGACGGGAACACTGAAGCTTTCTTT.

This rearrangement joins TRBV7-9 to TRBJ1-3; D perhaps matches TRBD1 (5 bases). Trimming left V 2 bases short and J 0 bases short, with 14 bases between. From germline, CDR1 is SEHNR and CDR2 FQNEAQ (reference sequence). There are 17 residues in the CDR3. CDR3 DNA: TGTGCCAGCAGCTTAAGACAGCCTGGTACCTCTGGAAACACCATATATTTT. It codes for CASSLRQPGTSGNTIYF.

J is TRBJ1-4 and V is TRBV29-1, with D possibly being TRBD1 (6 bases). Deletions cut 2 bases from V and 5 bases from J, with 15 bases between. Germline values: CDR1 SQVTM, CDR2 ANQGSEA. The CDR3 is made up of 15 amino acids. CDR3 sequence reads: CSVETDSGLNEKLFF. DNA for the CDR3: TGCAGCGTTGAAACGGACAGCGGGTTAAATGAAAAACTGTTTTTT.

The chain employs TRBV27 and TRBJ2-7; 7 bases agree with TRBD2. V lost 4 bases to trimming and J lost 4 bases; unmatched junction nucleotides: 10. The CDR3 is 15 residues long. Germline values: CDR1 MNHEY, CDR2 SMNVEV (reference sequence). CDR3 nucleotides: TGTGCCAGCAGTTCCACCCTCGCGGGAGAATACGAGCAGTACTTC. Amino acids: CASSSTLAGEYEQYF.

The chain combines TRBV27 with TRBJ2-7, with TRBD2 identical over 7 bases. Trimming took 3 bases from V and 6 from J; bases not matched to a gene: 8. Germline V CDR1 and CDR2: MNHEY, SMNVEV (reference sequence). The CDR3 loop spans 14 amino acids. The CDR3 DNA is TGTGCCAGCAGTTTGGAGGGAGGGCTGCTCGAGCAGTACTTC. Encoded protein: CASSLEGGLLEQYF.

The V gene is TRBV5-4, the J gene TRBJ2-7; 9 nucleotides agree with TRBD1. The CDR3 loop spans 13 amino acids. V shed 0 bases, J shed 5 bases, and the junction held 0 bases outside the gene matches. Germline lookup yields CDR1 SGHNT and CDR2 YYREEE (reference sequence). DNA of the CDR3: TGTGCCAGCAGCTTGGGGACAGGGGACGAGCAGTACTTC. Translating gives CASSLGTGDEQYF.

The sample holds one count of this clone. The V and J genes are TRBV4-1 and TRBJ2-7, with D possibly being TRBD2 (6 bases). The ends were cut back, 3 bases at V and 0 bases at J, with 15 bases in the middle. The germline V gene encodes CDR1 MGHRA and CDR2 YSYEKL. CDR3 length equals 16 residues. The CDR3 region has the DNA TGCGCCAGCAGCCAGAAGGGGACCGGGAGCTCCTACGAGCAGTACTTC. This sequence encodes CASSQKGTGSSYEQYF.

This clone was detected a few times. This chain connects TRBV10-3 to TRBJ1-5; no reliable D call. The CDR3 sequence is 16 residues long. The germline gives CDR1 ENHRY, CDR2 SYGVKD. Trimming removed 0 bases at V and 0 bases at J, with 9 bases between. CDR3 sequence: CAISESAGYSNQPQHF. The CDR3 DNA follows: TGTGCCATCAGTGAGTCGGCAGGTTATAGCAATCAGCCCCAGCATTTT.

For this clone: At the DNA level, this CDR3 is encoded by other sequences in the same sample as well. This chain connects TRBV19 to TRBJ2-7; tentative D call: TRBD2 (6 bases). Deletions cut 3 bases from V and 2 bases from J, with 11 bases between. The CDR3 runs 14 residues. CDR1 and CDR2 from the germline V gene are LNHDA and SQIVND (reference sequence). This CDR3 reads CASSMGRGPYEQYF. The CDR3 DNA is TGTGCCAGTAGTATGGGGCGGGGTCCCTACGAGCAGTACTTC.

The rearrangement uses TRBV6-5 and TRBJ1-2; D unclear. Trimming stripped 2 bases from V and 4 bases from J, with 11 bases between. CDR1 is MNHEY and CDR2 is SVGAGI in the germline V gene. This CDR3 contains 14 residues. CDR3 bases: TGTGCCAGCAGTTACCGCGGGATTGGCTATGGCTACACCTTC. Translated, it gives CASSYRGIGYGYTF.

J is TRBJ2-5 and V is TRBV28, with 7 bases matching TRBD1. The CDR3 runs to 14 residues. Germline CDR1 and CDR2: MDHEN and SYDVKM. The trim removed 5 bases at V and 5 bases at J, leaving 8 bases unmatched. The CDR3 region has the DNA TGTGCCAGCAGTCTCCACAGGGGCGCGGAGACCCAGTACTTC. Its protein is CASSLHRGAETQYF.

J is TRBJ2-5 and V is TRBV29-1, with TRBD2 matching 12 bases. Germline assignment: CDR1 SQVTM and CDR2 ANQGSEA. There are 17 residues in the CDR3. The V segment lost 1 base and the J segment 10 bases; nucleotides outside the gene matches: 16. CDR3: CSVEGLAGDRRMGDQYF. In nucleotides, the CDR3 is TGCAGCGTTGAAGGACTAGCGGGAGATCGCCGAATGGGGGACCAGTACTTC.

The gene calls are TRBV7-9 and TRBJ1-1; no firm D call. The ends were cut back, 3 bases at V and 3 bases at J, with 14 bases in the middle. This CDR3 contains 15 residues. Germline-derived CDR1 and CDR2 are SEHNR and FQNEAQ (reference sequence). In DNA, the CDR3 is TGTGCCAGCAGCTTTTTTTCCGTGACCCACACTGAAGCTTTCTTT. Encoded protein: CASSFFSVTHTEAFF.

The J gene is TRBJ2-7, the V gene TRBV5-1, with TRBD1 matching 9 bases. V gave up 4 bases and J gave up 4 bases; unmatched junction bases: 6. Germline CDR1 and CDR2: SGHRS and YFSETQ. The CDR3 loop spans 14 amino acids. CDR3 residues: CASSPGGQGYEQYF. The CDR3, as DNA: TGCGCCAGCAGCCCCGGGGGACAGGGATACGAGCAGTACTTC.

CDR3 coding DNA: TGTGCCAGCAGCAAACGGTCTAGCGGCAGTGCCTACAATGAGCAGTTCTTC. Its protein product is CASSKRSSGSAYNEQFF. This chain connects TRBV21-1 to TRBJ2-1; TRBD2, the table's D call, was not compared with the DNA. TRBV21-1 is deemed a pseudogene. The CDR3 consists of 17 residues.

This chain links TRBV14 with TRBJ2-7, with 8 bases aligning to TRBD1. This CDR3 is built from 16 residues. The V gene's germline CDR1 is SGHDN and CDR2 FVKESK. With V trimmed by 8 bases and J by 7 bases, 19 bases remained unmatched. In DNA form, the CDR3 reads TGTGCCAGCGGACAGGGTAGGGGGCCCCCGGTTCGGGAGCAGTACTTC. Translating it yields CASGQGRGPPVREQYF.

CDR3: CASSLEGETNYEQYF. For the CDR3, the DNA is TGTGCCAGCAGCTTAGAGGGTGAGACAAACTACGAGCAGTACTTC. The chain uses TRBV7-2 and TRBJ2-7; unclear D gene. CDR3 length: 15 amino acids. The V gene lost 1 base and the J gene lost 3 bases, with 13 bases spanning the gap. Germline CDR1 is SGHTA and CDR2 is FQGNSA. Full variable domain (remainder filled in from reference TRBV7-2 and TRBJ2-7): GAGVSQSPSNKVTEKGKDVELRCDPISGHTALYWYRQSLGQGLEFLIYFQGNSAPDKSGLPSDRFSAERTGGSVSTLTIQRTQQEDSAVYLCASSLEGETNYEQYFGPGTRLTVT.

This chain links TRBV28 with TRBJ1-1; D uncertain. With 3 bases removed from V and 2 bases from J, the gap between germline ends came to 10 bases. CDR1 and CDR2 from the germline V gene are MDHEN and SYDVKM. The CDR3 loop spans 14 amino acids. CDR3 in amino acids: CASSLRIINTEAFF. For the CDR3, the DNA is TGTGCCAGCAGTTTGCGGATCATAAACACTGAAGCTTTCTTT.

The chain employs TRBV4-3 and TRBJ2-2; D remains ambiguous. The V gene's germline CDR1 is LGHNA and CDR2 YSLEER. This CDR3 comprises 12 residues. Deletions cut 5 bases from V and 2 bases from J, with 3 bases between. The CDR3 coding sequence is TGCGCCAGCAGCTACAACACCGGGGAGCTGTTTTTT. Its protein is CASSYNTGELFF.

This clone was found once. Other DNA sequences in the sample encode the same CDR3. The chain uses TRBV5-1 and TRBJ2-5; 12 bases map to TRBD2. The CDR3 sequence is 16 residues long. Germline assignment: CDR1 SGHRS and CDR2 YFSETQ. The V gene end was trimmed by 0 bases and the J gene end by 5 bases; junction bases not matched to a gene: 5. The DNA of the CDR3 is TGCGCCAGCAGCTTGGCCCGACTAGCGGGAGTTGAGACCCAGTACTTC. This codes for CASSLARLAGVETQYF.

The chain couples TRBV28 to TRBJ2-3; D gene ambiguous. Germline V CDR1 and CDR2: MDHEN, SYDVKM. Trimming shortened V by 1 base and J by 6 bases, and 11 bases separated the two germline ends. The CDR3 extends over 14 amino acids. The CDR3 DNA is TGTGCCAGCAGTTTATCGGCCTTTGAGGATACGCAGTATTTT. Translating gives CASSLSAFEDTQYF.

In DNA form, the CDR3 reads TGCGCCAGCAGCCTTGTGGGACAGGGGTCCCCCCTCGAGCAGTACTTC. Translating gives CASSLVGQGSPLEQYF. The chain links TRBV5-1 to TRBJ2-7, with 10 bases that match TRBD1. V gave up 4 bases and J gave up 6 bases; unmatched junction bases: 13. The CDR3 spans 16 residues. Germline V gene lookup returns CDR1 SGHRS and CDR2 YFSETQ.

J is TRBJ2-1 and V is TRBV6-5; 7 bases match TRBD2. Germline CDR1 is MNHEY and CDR2 is SVGAGI. CDR3 size: 14 residues. J gave up 8 bases and V 6 bases, and 10 bases lay outside the gene matches. CDR3 in amino acids: CASSYAGRRDEQFF. The CDR3 DNA reads TGTGCCAGCAGCTACGCCGGGAGGAGGGATGAGCAGTTCTTC.

To note about this clone: The same CDR3 also results from other DNA sequences found in this sample. V and J are TRBV10-3 and TRBJ2-7; D is uncertain. Per the germline V gene, CDR1 is ENHRY and CDR2 is SYGVKD. The CDR3 consists of 14 residues. Between the trimmed V and J ends, which lost 2 bases and 4 bases, there was a span of 12 bases. The CDR3 coding sequence is TGTGCCATCAGTGAGGGTTTGGCAGGTTACGAGCAGTACTTC. Translation gives CAISEGLAGYEQYF.

Points on this clone: Additional DNA sequences in this sample encode the identical CDR3. The chain couples TRBV2 to TRBJ2-7; D might be TRBD1 (5 bases). Per germline, CDR1 SNHLY and CDR2 FYNNEI. With 4 bases removed from V and 0 bases from J, the gap between germline ends came to 7 bases. This CDR3 comprises 13 residues. CDR3 in amino acids: CASSGGSSYEQYF. The CDR3 bases are TGTGCCAGCAGTGGGGGCAGCTCCTACGAGCAGTACTTC.

This clone was counted only a few times. The chain combines TRBV19 with TRBJ1-2; 8 nucleotides agree with TRBD1. Germline trimming cut 4 bases from V and 5 bases from J; bases unmatched to any gene: 9. Looked up from germline, CDR1 is LNHDA and CDR2 is SQIVND (reference sequence). The CDR3 runs 15 residues. CDR3 in amino acids: CASSTSDRVGYGYTF. DNA for the CDR3: TGTGCCAGTAGTACCTCGGACAGGGTCGGATATGGCTACACCTTC. The entire variable domain, with the rest obtained from reference TRBV19 and TRBJ1-2, is as follows: DGGITQSPKYLFRKEGQNVTLSCEQNLNHDAMYWYRQDPGQGLRLIYYSQIVNDFQKGDIAEGYSVSREKKESFPLTVTSAQKNPTAFYLCASSTSDRVGYGYTFGSGTRLTVV.

The V and J genes are TRBV10-1 and TRBJ2-7, with D tentatively TRBD1 or TRBD2 (5 bases each). V was pared by 6 bases and J by 12 bases, with 21 bases between. The CDR3 covers 13 residues. The V gene's germline CDR1 is WNHNN and CDR2 SYGVQD (reference sequence). CDR3 bases: TGCGCCAGCAGCCCCACTTCCCATCCAGGGAGGTACTTC. It is translated as CASSPTSHPGRYF.

The table lists this clone with a count of one. The V call is TRBV27, the J call TRBJ2-7; perhaps D is TRBD1 or TRBD2 (5 bases each). Per germline, CDR1 MNHEY and CDR2 SMNVEV (reference sequence). The CDR3 runs 16 residues. V lost 6 bases and J 4 bases, leaving 22 bases between the germline ends. CDR3 in amino acids: CASRTSLTPGRYEQYF. In nucleotides, the CDR3 is TGTGCCAGCAGAACCTCCTTGACCCCGGGGCGGTACGAGCAGTACTTC.

The rearrangement links TRBV7-3 to TRBJ2-5; D is possibly TRBD2 (6 bases). The CDR3 extends over 13 amino acids. The ends were cut back, 4 bases at V and 7 bases at J, with 13 bases in the middle. CDR1 and CDR2 (germline): SGHTA, FQGTGA. CDR3 loop: CASSSTRLATQYF. CDR3 nucleotide sequence: TGTGCCAGCAGCTCGACTAGGCTAGCGACCCAGTACTTC.

The chain joins TRBV4-1 to TRBJ1-4; 10 positions match TRBD1. V gave up 1 base and J gave up 4 bases; unmatched junction bases: 6. CDR1 and CDR2 (germline): MGHRA, YSYEKL. The CDR3 spans 17 residues. The CDR3 nucleotides are TGCGCCAGCAGCCAAGGGATGACAGGGGGCATTAATGAAAAACTGTTTTTT. It encodes CASSQGMTGGINEKLFF.